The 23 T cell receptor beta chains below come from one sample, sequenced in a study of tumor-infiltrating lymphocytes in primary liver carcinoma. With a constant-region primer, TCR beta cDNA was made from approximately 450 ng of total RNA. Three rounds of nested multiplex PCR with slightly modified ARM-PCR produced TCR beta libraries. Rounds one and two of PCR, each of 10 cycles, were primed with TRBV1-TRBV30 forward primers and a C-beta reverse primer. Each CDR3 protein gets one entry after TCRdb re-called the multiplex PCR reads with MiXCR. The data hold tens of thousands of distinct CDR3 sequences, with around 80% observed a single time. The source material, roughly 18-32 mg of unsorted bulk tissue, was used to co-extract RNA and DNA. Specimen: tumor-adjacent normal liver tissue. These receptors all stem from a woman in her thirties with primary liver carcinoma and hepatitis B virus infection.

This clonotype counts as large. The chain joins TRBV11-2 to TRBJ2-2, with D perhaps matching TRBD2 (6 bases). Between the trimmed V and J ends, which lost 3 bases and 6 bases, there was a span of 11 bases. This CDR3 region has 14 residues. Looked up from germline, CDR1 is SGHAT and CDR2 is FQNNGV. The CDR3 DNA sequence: TGTGCCAGCAGCTTCTCGACGGGGGCCGGGGAGCTGTTTTTT. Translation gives CASSFSTGAGELFF.

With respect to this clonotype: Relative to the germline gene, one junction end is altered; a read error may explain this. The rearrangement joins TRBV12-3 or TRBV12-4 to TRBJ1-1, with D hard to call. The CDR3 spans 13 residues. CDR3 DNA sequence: TGTGCCAGCAGTTTCGGCGAACTCACTGAAGTTTTCTTT. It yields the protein CASSFGELTEVFF.

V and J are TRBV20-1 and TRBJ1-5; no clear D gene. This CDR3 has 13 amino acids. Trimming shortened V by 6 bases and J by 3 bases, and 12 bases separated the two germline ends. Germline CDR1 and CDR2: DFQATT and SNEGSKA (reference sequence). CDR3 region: CSALGAPNQPQHF. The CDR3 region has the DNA TGCAGTGCCCTCGGAGCCCCCAATCAGCCCCAGCATTTT.

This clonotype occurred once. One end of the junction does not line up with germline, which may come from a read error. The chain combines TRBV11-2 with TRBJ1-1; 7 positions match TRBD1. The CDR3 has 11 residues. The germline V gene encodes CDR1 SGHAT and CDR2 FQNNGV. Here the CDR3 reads CASRPGTEAFF. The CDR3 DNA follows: TGTGCCAGCAGGCCCGGGACAGAAGCCTTCTTC.

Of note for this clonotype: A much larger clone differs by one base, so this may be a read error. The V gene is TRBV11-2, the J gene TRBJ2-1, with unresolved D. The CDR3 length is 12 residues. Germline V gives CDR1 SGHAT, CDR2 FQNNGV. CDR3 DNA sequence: TGTGCCAGCAGCTTTCTTAATGGTGAGCAGTCCTTC. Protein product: CASSFLNGEQSF.

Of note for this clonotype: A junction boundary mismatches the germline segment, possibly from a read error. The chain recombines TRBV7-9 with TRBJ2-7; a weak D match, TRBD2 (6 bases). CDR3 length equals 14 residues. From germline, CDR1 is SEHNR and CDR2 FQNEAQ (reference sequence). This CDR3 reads CAISLGGLSYEQYF. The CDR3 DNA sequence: TGTGCCATCAGCTTGGGAGGCCTTTCCTACGAGCAGTACTTC. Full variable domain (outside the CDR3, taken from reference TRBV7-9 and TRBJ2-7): DTGVSQNPRHKITKRGQNVTFRCDPISEHNRLYWYRQTLGQGPEFLTYFQNEAQLEKSRLLSDRFSAERPKGSFSTLEIQRTEQGDSAMYLCAISLGGLSYEQYFGPGTRLTVT.

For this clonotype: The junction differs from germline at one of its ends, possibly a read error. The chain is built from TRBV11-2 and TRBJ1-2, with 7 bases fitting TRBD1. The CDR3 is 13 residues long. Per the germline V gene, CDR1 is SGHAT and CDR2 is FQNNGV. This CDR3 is CASTQGGGGDQTF. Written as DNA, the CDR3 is TGTGCTAGCACTCAGGGGGGGGGTGGAGACCAGACCTTC. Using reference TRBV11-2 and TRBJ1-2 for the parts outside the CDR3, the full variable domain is EAGVAQSPRYKIIEKRQSVAFWCNPISGHATLYWYQQILGQGPKLLIQFQNNGVVDDSQLPKDRFSAERLKGVDSTLKIQPAKLEDSAVYLCASTQGGGGDQTFGSGTRLTVV.

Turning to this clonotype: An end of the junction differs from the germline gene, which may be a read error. In nucleotides, the CDR3 is TGTGACAGCCCAGGACTCCCGGTCAATGAGCAGTTCTTC. Its protein product is CDSPGLPVNEQFF. The chain combines TRBV2 with TRBJ2-1; perhaps TRBD2 as D (5 bases). The CDR3 totals 13 residues. In germline, CDR1 is SNHLY, CDR2 FYNNEI.

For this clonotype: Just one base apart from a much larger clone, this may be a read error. CDR3 in DNA: TGTGTCAGCAGTGAAAGCCCTCAAGAGACCCAGTACTTC. Protein: CVSSESPQETQYF. The chain has TRBV12-3 or TRBV12-4 and TRBJ2-5; D is undetermined. CDR3 length: 13 residues.

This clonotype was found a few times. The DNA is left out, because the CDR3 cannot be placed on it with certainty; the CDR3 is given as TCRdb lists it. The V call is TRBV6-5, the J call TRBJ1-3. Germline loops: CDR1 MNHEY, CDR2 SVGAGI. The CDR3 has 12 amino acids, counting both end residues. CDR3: CASVGTGNTIYF.

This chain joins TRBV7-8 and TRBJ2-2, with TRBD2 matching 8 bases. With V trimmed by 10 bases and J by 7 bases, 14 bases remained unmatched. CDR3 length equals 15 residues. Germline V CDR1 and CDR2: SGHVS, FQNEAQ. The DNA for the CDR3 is TGTGCCAATAGGAGGGCGGGAGGAGTCATCGGGGAGCTGTTTTTT. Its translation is CANRRAGGVIGELFF.

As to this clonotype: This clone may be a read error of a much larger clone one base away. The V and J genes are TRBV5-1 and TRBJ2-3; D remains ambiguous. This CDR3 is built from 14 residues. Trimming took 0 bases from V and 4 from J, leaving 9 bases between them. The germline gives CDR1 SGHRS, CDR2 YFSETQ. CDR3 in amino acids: CASSLGKPSDTQYF. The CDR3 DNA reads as TGCGCCAGCAGCTTGGGCAAGCCCTCAGATACGCAGTATTTT.

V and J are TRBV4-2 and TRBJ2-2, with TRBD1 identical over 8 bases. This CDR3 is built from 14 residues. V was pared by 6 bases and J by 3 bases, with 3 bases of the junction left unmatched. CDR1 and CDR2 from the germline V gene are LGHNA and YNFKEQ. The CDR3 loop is CASRTGDDTGELFF. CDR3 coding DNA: TGTGCCAGCAGGACAGGGGACGACACCGGGGAGCTGTTTTTT.

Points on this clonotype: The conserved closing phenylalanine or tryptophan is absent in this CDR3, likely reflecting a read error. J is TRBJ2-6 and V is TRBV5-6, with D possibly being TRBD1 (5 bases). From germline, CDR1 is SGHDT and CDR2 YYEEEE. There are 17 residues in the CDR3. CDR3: CVSSQDNSFSGANVLTI. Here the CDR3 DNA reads TGTGTCAGCAGCCAGGACAACAGCTTCTCTGGGGCCAACGTCCTGACTATC.

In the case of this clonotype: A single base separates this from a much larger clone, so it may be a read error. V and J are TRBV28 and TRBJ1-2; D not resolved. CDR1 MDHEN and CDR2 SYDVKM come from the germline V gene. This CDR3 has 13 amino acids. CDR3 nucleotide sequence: TGTACCAGCAGCGACTTCGGAATCTATGGCTACACCTTC. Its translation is CTSSDFGIYGYTF.

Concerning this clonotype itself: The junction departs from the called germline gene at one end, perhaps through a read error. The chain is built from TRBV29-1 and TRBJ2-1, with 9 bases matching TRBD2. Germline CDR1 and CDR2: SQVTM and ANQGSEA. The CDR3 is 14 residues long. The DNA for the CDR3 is TGCAGCCTAACGGGGCTAGCGGGGAACAATGGGCAGTTCTTC. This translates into CSLTGLAGNNGQFF.

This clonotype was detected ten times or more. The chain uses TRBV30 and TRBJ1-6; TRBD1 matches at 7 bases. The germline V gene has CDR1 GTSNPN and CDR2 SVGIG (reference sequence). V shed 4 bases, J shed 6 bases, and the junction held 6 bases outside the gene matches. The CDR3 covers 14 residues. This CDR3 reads CAWMNRGRNSPLHF. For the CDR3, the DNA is TGTGCCTGGATGAACAGGGGCCGTAATTCACCCCTCCACTTT.

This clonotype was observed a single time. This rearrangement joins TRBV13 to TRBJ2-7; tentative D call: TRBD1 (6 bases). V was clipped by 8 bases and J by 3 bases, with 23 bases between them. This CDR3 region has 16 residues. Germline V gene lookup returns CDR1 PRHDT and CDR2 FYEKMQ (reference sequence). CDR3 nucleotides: TGTGCCAGCGGCTCCAACGACGGGACATCCGTCTACGAGCAGTACTTC. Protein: CASGSNDGTSVYEQYF.

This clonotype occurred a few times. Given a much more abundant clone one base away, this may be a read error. The CDR3 reads CASSQGAGNTICF. DNA for the CDR3: TGCGCCAGCTCCCAGGGGGCTGGAAACACCATATGTTTT. The chain employs TRBV5-1 and TRBJ1-3; 8 positions agree with TRBD1. The germline V gene encodes CDR1 SGHRS and CDR2 YFSETQ. CDR3 size: 13 residues.

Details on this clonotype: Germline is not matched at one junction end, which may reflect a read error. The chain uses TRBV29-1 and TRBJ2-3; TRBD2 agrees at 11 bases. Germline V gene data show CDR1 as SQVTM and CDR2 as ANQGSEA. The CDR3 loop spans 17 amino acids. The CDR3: CSVSLGGLAGGTDTQYF. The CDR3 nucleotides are TGTAGCGTTTCGTTAGGAGGTCTAGCGGGAGGAACAGATACACAGTATTTT.

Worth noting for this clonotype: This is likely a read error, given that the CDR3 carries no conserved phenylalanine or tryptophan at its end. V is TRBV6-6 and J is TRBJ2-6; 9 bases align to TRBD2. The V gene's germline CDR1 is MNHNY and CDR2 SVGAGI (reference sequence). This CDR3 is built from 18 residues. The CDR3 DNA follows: TGTGCCAACAGTTACTCGCCTAGCGGGGTGTCTGGGGCCAACGTCCTGACTCTC. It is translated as CANSYSPSGVSGANVLTL.

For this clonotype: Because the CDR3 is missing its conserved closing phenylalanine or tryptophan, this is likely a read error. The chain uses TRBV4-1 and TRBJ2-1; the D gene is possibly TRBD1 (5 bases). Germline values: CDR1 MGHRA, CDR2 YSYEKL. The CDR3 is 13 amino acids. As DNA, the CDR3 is TGCGCCAGCAGCCACCCAGGGTTCGATGAACAGTTCTTA. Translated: CASSHPGFDEQFL.

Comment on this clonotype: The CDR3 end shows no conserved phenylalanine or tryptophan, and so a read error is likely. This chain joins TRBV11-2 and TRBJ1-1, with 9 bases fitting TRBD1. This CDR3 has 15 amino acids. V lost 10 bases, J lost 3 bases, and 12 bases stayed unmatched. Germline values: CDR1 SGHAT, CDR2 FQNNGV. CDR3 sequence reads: CAISPGTGWDTEAFL. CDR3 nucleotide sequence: TGTGCCATAAGCCCCGGGACAGGGTGGGACACTGAAGCTTTCCTT.